This T cell receptor (beta chain) was sequenced during a study of PD-1 blockade in classical Hodgkin lymphoma. Study context: Once every 2 weeks, patients received intravenous nivolumab at 3 mg/kg. General study findings and limits: Diminished baseline TCR diversity has been reported in newly diagnosed patients relative to healthy donors. Patients with a complete response exhibited baseline diversity comparable to newly diagnosed patients.

About this clone itself: As yet, its antigen is unknown.

Libraries were prepared by immunoSEQ multiplex PCR; TCRdb keeps only in-frame clonotypes and omits some of them. The sample has roughly 97,000 clones, approximately 80% seen once; the top ten hold over 9%. No patient escaped relapse after autologous stem cell transplantation, and brentuximab vedotin exposure varied. Best outcomes ranged across complete response, partial response and progressive disease. The V gene lost 3 bases and the J gene lost 9 bases, with 17 bases spanning the gap. Per germline, CDR1 MDHEN and CDR2 SYDVKM. The CDR3 runs 14 residues. The source is a human donor with classical Hodgkin lymphoma. Sample: peripheral blood mononuclear cells (PBMCs), taken at baseline. V is TRBV28 and J is TRBJ1-2; D unresolved. The CDR3: CASSFGSGMARYTF. The CDR3, as DNA: TGTGCCAGCAGTTTTGGGTCTGGGATGGCTCGCTACACCTTC.